This TCR beta chain was found in a study of beta chain features in type 1 diabetes. Reverse transcription of all isolated RNA meant that expressed TCRB transcripts were sequenced. Measured with immunoSEQ multiplex PCR; TCRdb has only the in-frame clones, and not every one. The sample carries approximately 140,000 clones, about 7% recorded once. Findings and limits, study-wide: Type 1 diabetes patients had moderately but significantly shorter TCRB CDR3s in all four CD4+ subsets. TCRB repertoires of naive, central memory and Treg cells appeared more similar among patients than among healthy donors. More deletions and fewer insertions at VDJ junctions were seen in type 1 diabetes patients.

Each of the sorted populations had a purity greater than 95%. The table lists this clone with a few counts. The antigen is unknown. Sequenced input: central memory CD4+ T cells from blood. This clonotype was obtained from a woman between 25 and 40 years old in good health.

CDR3 bases: TGCAGCGTTGACACAGTTGTTCCGGGACATAGTACGCAGTATTTT. Translating it yields CSVDTVVPGHSTQYF. The chain couples TRBV29-1 to TRBJ2-3, with D tentatively TRBD1 (6 bases). Trimming removed 3 bases at V and 8 bases at J, with 21 bases between. Germline CDR1 SQVTM, CDR2 ANQGSEA. The CDR3 is made up of 15 amino acids.